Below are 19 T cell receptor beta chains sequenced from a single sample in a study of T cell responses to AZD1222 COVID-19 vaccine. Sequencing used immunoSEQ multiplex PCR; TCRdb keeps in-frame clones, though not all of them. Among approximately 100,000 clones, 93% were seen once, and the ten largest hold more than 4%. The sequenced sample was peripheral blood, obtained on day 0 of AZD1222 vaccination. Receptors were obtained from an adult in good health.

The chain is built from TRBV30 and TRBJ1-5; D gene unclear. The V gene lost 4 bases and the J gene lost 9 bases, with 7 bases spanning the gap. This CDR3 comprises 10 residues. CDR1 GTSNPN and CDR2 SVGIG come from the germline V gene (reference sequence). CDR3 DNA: TGTGCCTGGAACGTCTTGCCCCAGCATTTT. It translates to CAWNVLPQHF.

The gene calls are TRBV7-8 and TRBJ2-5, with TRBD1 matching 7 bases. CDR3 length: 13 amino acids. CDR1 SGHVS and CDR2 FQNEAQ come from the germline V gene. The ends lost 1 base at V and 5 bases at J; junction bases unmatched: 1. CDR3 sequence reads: CASSLGQGETQYF. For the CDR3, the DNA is TGTGCCAGCAGCTTAGGACAGGGTGAGACCCAGTACTTC.

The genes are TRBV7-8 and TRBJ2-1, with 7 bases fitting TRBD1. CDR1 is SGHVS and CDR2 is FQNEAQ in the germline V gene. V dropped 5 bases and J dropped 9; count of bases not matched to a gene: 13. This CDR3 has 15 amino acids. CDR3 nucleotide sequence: TGTGCCAGCAGCCCGACAGGGCTCCTGGGCAGTGAGCAGTTCTTC. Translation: CASSPTGLLGSEQFF.

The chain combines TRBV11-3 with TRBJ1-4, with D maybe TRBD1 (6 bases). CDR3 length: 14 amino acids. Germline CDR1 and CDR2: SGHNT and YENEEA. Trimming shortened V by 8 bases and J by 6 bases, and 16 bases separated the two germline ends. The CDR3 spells CASGGGGLDEKLFF. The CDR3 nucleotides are TGTGCCAGCGGAGGTGGGGGGCTGGATGAAAAACTGTTTTTT. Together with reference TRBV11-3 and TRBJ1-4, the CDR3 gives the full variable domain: EAGVVQSPRYKIIEKKQPVAFWCNPISGHNTLYWYLQNLGQGPELLIRYENEEAVDDSQLPKDRFSAERLKGVDSTLKIQPAELGDSAVYLCASGGGGLDEKLFFGSGTQLSVL.

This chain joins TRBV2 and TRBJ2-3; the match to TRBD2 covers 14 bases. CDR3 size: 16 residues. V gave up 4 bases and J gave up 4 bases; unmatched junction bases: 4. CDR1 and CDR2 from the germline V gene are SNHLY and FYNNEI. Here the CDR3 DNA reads TGTGCCAGCAGTGGACTAGCGGGAGGGCCGCCAGATACGCAGTATTTT. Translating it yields CASSGLAGGPPDTQYF.

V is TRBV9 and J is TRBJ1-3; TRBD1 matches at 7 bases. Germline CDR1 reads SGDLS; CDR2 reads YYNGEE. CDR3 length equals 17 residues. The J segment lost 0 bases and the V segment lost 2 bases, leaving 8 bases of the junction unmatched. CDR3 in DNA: TGTGCCAGCAGCGTGACGGAGGGACAGTTCTCTGGAAACACCATATATTTT. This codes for CASSVTEGQFSGNTIYF.

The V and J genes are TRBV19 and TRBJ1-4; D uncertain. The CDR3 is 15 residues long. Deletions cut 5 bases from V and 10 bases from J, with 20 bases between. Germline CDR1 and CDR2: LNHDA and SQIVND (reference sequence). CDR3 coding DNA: TGTGCCAGTAGTTCTCACCGGGCCGCAGGATTAAAACTGTTTTTT. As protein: CASSSHRAAGLKLFF.

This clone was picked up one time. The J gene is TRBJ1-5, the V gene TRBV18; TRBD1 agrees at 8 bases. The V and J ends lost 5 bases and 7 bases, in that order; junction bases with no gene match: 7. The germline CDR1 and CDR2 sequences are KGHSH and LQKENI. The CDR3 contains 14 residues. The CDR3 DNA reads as TGTGCCAGCTCATCGCAGGGGGCAGGGCAGCCCCAGCATTTT. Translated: CASSSQGAGQPQHF.

The DNA for the CDR3 is TGTGCCAGCGCACGGGGGGGCCGCAACTACGAGCAGTACTTC. This translates into CASARGGRNYEQYF. The chain couples TRBV6-5 to TRBJ2-7; 8 bases align to TRBD2. The CDR3 is made up of 14 amino acids. J was trimmed by 3 bases and V by 8 bases; bases with no gene match: 9. The germline CDR1 and CDR2 sequences are MNHEY and SVGAGI.

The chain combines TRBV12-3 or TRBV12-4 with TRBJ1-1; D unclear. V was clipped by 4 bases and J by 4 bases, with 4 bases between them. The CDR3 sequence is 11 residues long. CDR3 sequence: CASSSFTEAFF. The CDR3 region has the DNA TGTGCCAGCAGTTCATTCACTGAAGCTTTCTTT.

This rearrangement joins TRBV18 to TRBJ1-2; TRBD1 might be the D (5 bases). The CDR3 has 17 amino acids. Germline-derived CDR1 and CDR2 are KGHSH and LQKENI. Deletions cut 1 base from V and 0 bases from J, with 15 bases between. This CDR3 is CASSPQMGGNTNYGYTF. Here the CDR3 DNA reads TGTGCCAGCTCACCACAGATGGGGGGGAACACTAACTATGGCTACACCTTC.

The DNA for the CDR3 is TGTGCCAGCAGCCAAGGATATGTTGAGCAGTTCTTC. This codes for CASSQGYVEQFF. The rearrangement uses TRBV3-1 (or the pseudogene TRBV3-2) and TRBJ2-1; D gene uncertain. CDR3 length: 12 residues. V was cut by 1 base and J by 9 bases, with 7 bases left in between. In germline, CDR1 is LGHDT, CDR2 YNNKEL (reference sequence).

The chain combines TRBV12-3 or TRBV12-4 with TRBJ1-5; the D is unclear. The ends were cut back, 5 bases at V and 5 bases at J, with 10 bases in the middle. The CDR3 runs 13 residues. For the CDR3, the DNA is TGTGCCAGCAGTCCTTCGGCCCATCAGCCCCAGCATTTT. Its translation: CASSPSAHQPQHF.

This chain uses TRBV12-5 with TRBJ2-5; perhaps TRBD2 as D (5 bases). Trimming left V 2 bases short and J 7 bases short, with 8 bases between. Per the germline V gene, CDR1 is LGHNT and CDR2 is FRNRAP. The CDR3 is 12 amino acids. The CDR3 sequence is CASGLIEGTQYF. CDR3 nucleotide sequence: TGTGCTAGTGGTTTGATCGAGGGGACCCAGTACTTC.

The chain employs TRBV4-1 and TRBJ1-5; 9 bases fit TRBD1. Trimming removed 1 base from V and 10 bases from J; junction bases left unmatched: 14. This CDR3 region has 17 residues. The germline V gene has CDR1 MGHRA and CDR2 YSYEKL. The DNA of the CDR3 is TGCGCCAGCAGCCAAGTACCGACAGGGGGTACGGGTCAACCCCAGCATTTT. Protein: CASSQVPTGGTGQPQHF.

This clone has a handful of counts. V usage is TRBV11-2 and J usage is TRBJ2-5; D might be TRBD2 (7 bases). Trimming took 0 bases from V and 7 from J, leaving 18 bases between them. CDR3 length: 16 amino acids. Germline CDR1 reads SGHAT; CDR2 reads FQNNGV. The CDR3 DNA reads TGTGCCAGCAGCTTAGAGGGGGGGCCACCCTCGGCGACCCAGTACTTC. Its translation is CASSLEGGPPSATQYF. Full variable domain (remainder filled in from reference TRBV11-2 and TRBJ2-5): EAGVAQSPRYKIIEKRQSVAFWCNPISGHATLYWYQQILGQGPKLLIQFQNNGVVDDSQLPKDRFSAERLKGVDSTLKIQPAKLEDSAVYLCASSLEGGPPSATQYFGPGTRLLVL.

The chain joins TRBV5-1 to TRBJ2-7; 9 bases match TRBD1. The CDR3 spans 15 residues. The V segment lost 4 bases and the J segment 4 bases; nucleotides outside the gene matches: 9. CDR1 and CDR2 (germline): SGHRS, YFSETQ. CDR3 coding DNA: TGCGCCAGCAGCACGGACGGGACAGGGCAATACGAGCAGTACTTC. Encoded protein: CASSTDGTGQYEQYF. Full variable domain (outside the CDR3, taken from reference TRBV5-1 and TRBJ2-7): KAGVTQTPRYLIKTRGQQVTLSCSPISGHRSVSWYQQTPGQGLQFLFEYFSETQRNKGNFPGRFSGRQFSNSRSEMNVSTLELGDSALYLCASSTDGTGQYEQYFGPGTRLTVT.

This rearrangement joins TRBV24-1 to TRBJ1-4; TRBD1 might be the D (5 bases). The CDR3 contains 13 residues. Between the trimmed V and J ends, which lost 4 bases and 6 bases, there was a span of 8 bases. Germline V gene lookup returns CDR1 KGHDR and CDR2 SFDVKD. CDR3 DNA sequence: TGTGCCACCAGTGAAACAGGAGATGAAAAACTGTTTTTT. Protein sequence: CATSETGDEKLFF.

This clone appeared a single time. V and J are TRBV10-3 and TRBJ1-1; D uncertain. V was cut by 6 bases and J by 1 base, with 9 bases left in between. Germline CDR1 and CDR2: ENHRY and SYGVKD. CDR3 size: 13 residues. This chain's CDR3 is CAISRAGNTEAFF. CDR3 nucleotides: TGTGCCATCAGCCGAGCAGGGAACACTGAAGCTTTCTTT.